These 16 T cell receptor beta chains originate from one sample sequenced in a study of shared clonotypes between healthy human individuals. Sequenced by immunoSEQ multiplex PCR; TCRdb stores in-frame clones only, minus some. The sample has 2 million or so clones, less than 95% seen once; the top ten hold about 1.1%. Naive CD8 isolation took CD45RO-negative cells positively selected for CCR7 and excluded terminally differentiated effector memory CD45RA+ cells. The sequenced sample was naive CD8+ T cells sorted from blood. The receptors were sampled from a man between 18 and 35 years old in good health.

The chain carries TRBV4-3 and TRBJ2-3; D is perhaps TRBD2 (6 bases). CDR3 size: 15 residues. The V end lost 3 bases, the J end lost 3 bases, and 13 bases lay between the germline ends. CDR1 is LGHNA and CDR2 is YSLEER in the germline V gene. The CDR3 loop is CASSQWTGETDTQYF. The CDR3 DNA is TGCGCCAGCAGCCAGTGGACGGGAGAAACAGATACGCAGTATTTT.

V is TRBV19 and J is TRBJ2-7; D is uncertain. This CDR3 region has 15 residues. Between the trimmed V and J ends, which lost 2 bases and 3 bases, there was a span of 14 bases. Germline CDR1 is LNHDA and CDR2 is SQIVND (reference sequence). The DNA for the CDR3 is TGTGCCAGTAGTATATCGGCAGACACTGGCTACGAGCAGTACTTC. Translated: CASSISADTGYEQYF.

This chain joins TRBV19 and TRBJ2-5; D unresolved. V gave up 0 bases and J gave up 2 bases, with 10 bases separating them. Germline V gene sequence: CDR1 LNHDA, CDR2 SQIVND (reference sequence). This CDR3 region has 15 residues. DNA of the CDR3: TGTGCCAGTAGTATAGACACAAGCGCACAAGAGACCCAGTACTTC. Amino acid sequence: CASSIDTSAQETQYF.

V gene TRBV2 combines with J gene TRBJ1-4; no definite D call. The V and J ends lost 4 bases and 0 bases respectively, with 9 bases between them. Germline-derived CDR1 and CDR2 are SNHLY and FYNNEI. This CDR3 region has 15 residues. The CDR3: CASSVSEPTNEKLFF. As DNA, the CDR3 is TGTGCCAGCAGTGTGTCGGAGCCAACTAATGAAAAACTGTTTTTT.

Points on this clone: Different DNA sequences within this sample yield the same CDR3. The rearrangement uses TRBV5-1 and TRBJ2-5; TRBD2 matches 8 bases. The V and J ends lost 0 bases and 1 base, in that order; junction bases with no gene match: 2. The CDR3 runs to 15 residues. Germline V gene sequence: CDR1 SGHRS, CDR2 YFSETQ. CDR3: CASSLGLAGQETQYF. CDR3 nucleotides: TGCGCCAGCAGCTTGGGGCTAGCGGGCCAAGAGACCCAGTACTTC.

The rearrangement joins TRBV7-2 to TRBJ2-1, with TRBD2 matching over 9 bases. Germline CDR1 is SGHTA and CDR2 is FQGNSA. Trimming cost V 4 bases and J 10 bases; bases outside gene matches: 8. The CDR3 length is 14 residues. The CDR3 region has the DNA TGTGCCAGCAGCTCTCCGGGACTAGCAGGCGAGCAGTTCTTC. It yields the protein CASSSPGLAGEQFF.

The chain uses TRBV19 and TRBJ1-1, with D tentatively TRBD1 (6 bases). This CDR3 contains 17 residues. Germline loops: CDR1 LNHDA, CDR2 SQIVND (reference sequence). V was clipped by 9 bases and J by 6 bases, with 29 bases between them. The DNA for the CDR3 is TGTGCCAGAAAGTACCGGTTGTGGTTTGGGACAACCCCTGAAGCTTTCTTT. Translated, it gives CARKYRLWFGTTPEAFF.

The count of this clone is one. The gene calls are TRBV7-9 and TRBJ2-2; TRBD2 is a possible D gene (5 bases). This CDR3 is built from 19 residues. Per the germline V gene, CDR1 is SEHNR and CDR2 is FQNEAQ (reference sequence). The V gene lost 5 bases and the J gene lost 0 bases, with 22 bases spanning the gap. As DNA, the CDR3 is TGTGCCAGCAGCCCCGATTCTTGGGGTGGGAGAACGAACACCGGGGAGCTGTTTTTT. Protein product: CASSPDSWGGRTNTGELFF.

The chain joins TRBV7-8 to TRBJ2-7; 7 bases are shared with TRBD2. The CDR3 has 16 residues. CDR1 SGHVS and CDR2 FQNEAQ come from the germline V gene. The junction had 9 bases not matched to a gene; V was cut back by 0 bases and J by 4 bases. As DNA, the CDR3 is TGTGCCAGCAGCTTAGCGTCCAATCTAGCGGTGTACGAGCAGTACTTC. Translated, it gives CASSLASNLAVYEQYF.

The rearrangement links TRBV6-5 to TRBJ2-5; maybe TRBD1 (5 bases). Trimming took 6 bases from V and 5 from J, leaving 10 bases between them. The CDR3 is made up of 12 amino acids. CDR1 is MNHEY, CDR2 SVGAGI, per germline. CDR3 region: CASRTAGETQYF. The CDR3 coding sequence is TGTGCCAGCAGGACAGCAGGGGAGACCCAGTACTTC.

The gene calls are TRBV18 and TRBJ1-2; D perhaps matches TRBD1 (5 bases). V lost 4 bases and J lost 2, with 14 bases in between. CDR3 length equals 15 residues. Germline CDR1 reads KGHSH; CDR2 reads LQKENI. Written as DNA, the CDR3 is TGTGCCAGCTCACTCCCGGGACTGGGGAACTATGGCTACACCTTC. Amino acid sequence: CASSLPGLGNYGYTF.

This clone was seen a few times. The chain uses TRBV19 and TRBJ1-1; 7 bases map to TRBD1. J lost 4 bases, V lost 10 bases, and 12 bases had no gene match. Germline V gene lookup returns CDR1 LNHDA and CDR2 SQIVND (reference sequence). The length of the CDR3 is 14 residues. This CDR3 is CATEITTGSTEAFF. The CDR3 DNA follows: TGTGCCACCGAGATAACGACAGGGAGCACTGAAGCTTTCTTT.

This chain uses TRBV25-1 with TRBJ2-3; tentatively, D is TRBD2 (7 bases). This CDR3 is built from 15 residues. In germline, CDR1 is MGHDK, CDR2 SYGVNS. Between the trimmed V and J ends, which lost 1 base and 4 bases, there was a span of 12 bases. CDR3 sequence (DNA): TGTGCCAGCAGTGAATTCGGGGGGCGACCAGATACGCAGTATTTT. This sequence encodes CASSEFGGRPDTQYF.

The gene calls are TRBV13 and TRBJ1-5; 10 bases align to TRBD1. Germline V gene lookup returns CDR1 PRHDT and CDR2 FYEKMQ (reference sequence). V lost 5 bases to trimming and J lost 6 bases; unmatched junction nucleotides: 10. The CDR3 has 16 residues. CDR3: CASSIRDRGEGQPQHF. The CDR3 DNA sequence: TGTGCCAGCAGCATTCGGGACAGGGGAGAAGGTCAGCCCCAGCATTTT.

The CDR3 region is CASGETSGGPQRPQYF. CDR3 sequence (DNA): TGTGCCAGCGGCGAGACTAGCGGGGGGCCCCAGAGGCCGCAGTATTTT. The rearrangement uses TRBV2 and TRBJ2-3, with 13 bases identical to TRBD2. CDR1 SNHLY and CDR2 FYNNEI come from the germline V gene. V lost 8 bases, J lost 10 bases, and 15 bases stayed unmatched. This CDR3 spans 16 amino acids.

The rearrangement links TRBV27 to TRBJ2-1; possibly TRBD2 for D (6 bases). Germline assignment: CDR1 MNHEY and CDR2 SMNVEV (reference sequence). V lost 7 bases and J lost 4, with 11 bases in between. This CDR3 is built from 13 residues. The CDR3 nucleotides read TGTGCCAGCAAAATCGGGGGATACAATGAGCAGTTCTTC. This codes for CASKIGGYNEQFF.